Shown below are 2 T cell receptor beta chains from a single sample sequenced in a study of T cell changes during pregnancy in multiple sclerosis. Here immunoSEQ multiplex PCR was the method, and the copy in TCRdb shows in-frame clones only, minus some. This table has about 50,000 clones, approximately 94% appearing once. The sample in question was CD4+ T cells from peripheral blood mononuclear cells, obtained in the third trimester of pregnancy. The source is a female donor with multiple sclerosis, enrolled in a pregnancy study.

The rearrangement uses TRBV7-3 and TRBJ2-5; the D gene is possibly TRBD2 (5 bases). Trimming took 4 bases from V and 5 from J, leaving 11 bases between them. The CDR3 has 13 residues. Germline V lookup: CDR1 SGHTA, CDR2 FQGTGA. The CDR3 reads CASSSGLWETQYF. The CDR3 nucleotides are TGTGCCAGCAGCTCTGGACTGTGGGAGACCCAGTACTTC.

The chain carries TRBV6-5 and TRBJ1-2; perhaps TRBD1 as D (5 bases). The V and J ends lost 9 bases and 3 bases respectively, with 20 bases between them. Germline CDR1 MNHEY, CDR2 SVGAGI. The CDR3 consists of 15 residues. The CDR3 nucleotides read TGTGCCAGGATTCCCTCCGGGGACTCACACTATGGCTACACCTTC. Translated, it gives CARIPSGDSHYGYTF.